The rows below give T cell receptor beta chains drawn from one sample of a study of memory CD4+ T cells and cytomegalovirus serostatus. TCRdb's copy holds only in-frame clones and misses some; the assay was immunoSEQ multiplex PCR. This table has about 82,000 clones, over 80% appearing once. The sequencing sample was made of memory CD4+ T cells from blood. These receptors were obtained from an adult in good health and CMV-seronegative. Each CDR3 is given with its conserved first and last residue. The order of the fields is J gene, clone size, D gene, V gene, CDR3 protein, CDR3 DNA. D genes are given only for firm matches. A clone size is listed for some rows: how often the clone was seen (once, few, many), or a class if it is expanded.

TRBJ2-7 | few | - | TRBV7-9 | CASSLAGGHTGEQYF | TGTGCCAGCAGCTTAGCGGGGGGACATACGGGCGAGCAGTACTTC
TRBJ2-1 | - | - | TRBV11-2 | CASSPHAGYNEQFF | TGTGCCAGCAGCCCCCATGCGGGATACAATGAGCAGTTCTTC
TRBJ1-5 | few | - | TRBV7-3 | CASSLNRKQGRQPQHF | TGTGCCAGCAGCTTAAATAGGAAGCAAGGACGGCAGCCCCAGCATTTT
TRBJ1-1 | - | TRBD1 | TRBV27 | CASSGQGAQNTEAFF | TGTGCCAGCAGCGGACAGGGGGCACAGAACACTGAAGCTTTCTTT
TRBJ2-7 | - | - | TRBV5-5 | CASSFAGAYEQYF | TGTGCCAGCAGCTTTGCAGGGGCCTACGAGCAGTACTTC
TRBJ2-3 | - | TRBD2 | TRBV29-1 | CSAEPGLATDTQYF | TGCAGCGCCGAGCCGGGACTAGCAACAGATACGCAGTATTTT
TRBJ1-4 | - | - | TRBV25-1 | CASSPWGDEKLFF | TGTGCCAGCAGTCCCTGGGGGGATGAAAAACTGTTTTTT
TRBJ2-3 | once | TRBD2 | TRBV7-3 | CASSSAAGTSGDTQYF | TGTGCCAGCAGCTCCGCGGCGGGGACTAGCGGAGATACGCAGTATTTT
TRBJ2-5 | - | TRBD1 | TRBV15 | CATSGRQGGIQTQYF | TGTGCCACCAGCGGCCGACAGGGGGGTATCCAGACCCAGTACTTC
TRBJ1-2 | - | TRBD1 | TRBV7-2 | CASSPVTGSYGYTF | TGTGCCAGCAGCCCGGTGACAGGGTCTTATGGCTACACCTTC
TRBJ2-7 | - | - | TRBV7-3 | CASSLTPDEQYF | TGTGCCAGCAGCTTAACGCCAGACGAGCAGTACTTC
TRBJ1-4 | - | TRBD1 | TRBV30 | CAWSVWGQGGEKLFF | TGTGCCTGGAGTGTATGGGGACAGGGAGGTGAAAAACTGTTTTTT
TRBJ2-2 | - | - | TRBV19 | CASSSGAGTGELFF | TGTGCCAGTAGTTCAGGGGCGGGCACCGGGGAGCTGTTTTTT
TRBJ1-2 | - | TRBD1 | TRBV25-1 | CASSEDRPYGYTF | TGTGCCAGCAGTGAGGACAGGCCTTATGGCTACACCTTC
TRBJ1-3 | - | - | TRBV5-1 | CASSLESRGPGNTIYF | TGCGCCAGCAGCTTGGAAAGTCGGGGACCTGGAAACACCATATATTTT